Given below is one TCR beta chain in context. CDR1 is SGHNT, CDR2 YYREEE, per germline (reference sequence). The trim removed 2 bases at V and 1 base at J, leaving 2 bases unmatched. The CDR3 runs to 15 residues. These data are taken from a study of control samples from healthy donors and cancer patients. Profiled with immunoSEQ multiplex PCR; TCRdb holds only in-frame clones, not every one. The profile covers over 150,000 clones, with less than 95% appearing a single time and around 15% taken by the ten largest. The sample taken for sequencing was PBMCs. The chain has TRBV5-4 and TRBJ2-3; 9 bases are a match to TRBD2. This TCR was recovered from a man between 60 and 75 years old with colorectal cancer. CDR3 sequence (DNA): TGTGCCAGCAGCTTCGGCGGGGGGGGCACAGATACGCAGTATTTT. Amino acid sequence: CASSFGGGGTDTQYF.